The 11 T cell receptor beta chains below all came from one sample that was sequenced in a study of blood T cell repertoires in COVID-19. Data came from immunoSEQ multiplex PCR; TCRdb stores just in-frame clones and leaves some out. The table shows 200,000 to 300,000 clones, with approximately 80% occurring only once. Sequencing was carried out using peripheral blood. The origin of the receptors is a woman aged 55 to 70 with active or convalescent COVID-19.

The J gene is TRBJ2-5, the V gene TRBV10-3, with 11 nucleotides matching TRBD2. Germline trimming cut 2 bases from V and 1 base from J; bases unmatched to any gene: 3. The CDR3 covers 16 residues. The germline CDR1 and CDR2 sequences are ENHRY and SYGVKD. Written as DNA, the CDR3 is TGTGCCATCAGTGAGACAACTAGCGGGAGCCAAGAGACCCAGTACTTC. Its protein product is CAISETTSGSQETQYF.

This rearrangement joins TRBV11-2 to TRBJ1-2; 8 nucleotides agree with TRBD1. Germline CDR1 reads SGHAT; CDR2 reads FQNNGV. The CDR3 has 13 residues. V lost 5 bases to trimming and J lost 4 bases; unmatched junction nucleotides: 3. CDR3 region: CASSADRGYGYTF. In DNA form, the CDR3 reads TGTGCCAGCAGCGCCGACAGGGGCTATGGCTACACCTTC.

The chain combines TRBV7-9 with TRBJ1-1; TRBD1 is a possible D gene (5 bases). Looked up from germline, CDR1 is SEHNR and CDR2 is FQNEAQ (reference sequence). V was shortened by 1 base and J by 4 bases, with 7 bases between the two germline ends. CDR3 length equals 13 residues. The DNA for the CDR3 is TGTGCCAGCAGCTTAGGGACAAGCACTGAAGCTTTCTTT. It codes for CASSLGTSTEAFF.

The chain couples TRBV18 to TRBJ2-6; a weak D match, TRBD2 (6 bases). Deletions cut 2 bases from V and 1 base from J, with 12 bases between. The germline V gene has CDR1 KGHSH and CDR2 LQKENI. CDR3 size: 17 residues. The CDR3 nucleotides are TGTGCCAGCTCACCAGGAACCGCGGGGTCTGGGGCCAACGTCCTGACTTTC. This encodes CASSPGTAGSGANVLTF.

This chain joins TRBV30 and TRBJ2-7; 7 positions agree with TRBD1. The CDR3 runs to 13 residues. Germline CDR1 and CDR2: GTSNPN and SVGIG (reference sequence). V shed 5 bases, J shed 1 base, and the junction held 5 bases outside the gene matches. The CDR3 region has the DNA TGTGCCTGGGTAGGCAGGGGGTCCTACGAGCAGTACTTC. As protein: CAWVGRGSYEQYF.

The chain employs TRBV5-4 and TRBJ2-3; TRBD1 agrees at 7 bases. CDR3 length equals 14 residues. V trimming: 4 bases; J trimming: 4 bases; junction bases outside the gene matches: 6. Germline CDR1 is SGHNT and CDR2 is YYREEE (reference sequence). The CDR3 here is CASSTQGPADTQYF. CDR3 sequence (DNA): TGTGCCAGCAGCACACAGGGGCCTGCAGATACGCAGTATTTT.

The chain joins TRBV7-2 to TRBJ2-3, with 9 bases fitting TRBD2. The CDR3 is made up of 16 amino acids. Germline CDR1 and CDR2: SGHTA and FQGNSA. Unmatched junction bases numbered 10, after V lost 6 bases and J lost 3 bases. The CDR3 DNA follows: TGTGCCAGCAGTCCACAGCTAGCGGGACTAACAGATACGCAGTATTTT. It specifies CASSPQLAGLTDTQYF.

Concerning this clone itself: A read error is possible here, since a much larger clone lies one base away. DNA for the CDR3: TGCGCCAGCAGCCCAGGGATTAGCAATCAGCCCCAGCATTTT. It yields the protein CASSPGISNQPQHF. This chain connects TRBV5-1 to TRBJ1-5; tentative D call: TRBD1 (5 bases). The V and J ends lost 4 bases and 0 bases respectively, with 8 bases between them. This CDR3 comprises 14 residues. From germline, CDR1 is SGHRS and CDR2 YFSETQ.

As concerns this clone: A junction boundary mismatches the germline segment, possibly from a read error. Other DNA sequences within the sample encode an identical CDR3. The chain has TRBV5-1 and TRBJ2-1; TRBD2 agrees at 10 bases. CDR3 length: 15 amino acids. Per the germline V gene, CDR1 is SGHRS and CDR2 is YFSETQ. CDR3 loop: CASSLDPSGRSEQFF. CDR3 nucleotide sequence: TGCGCCAGCAGTTTGGATCCTAGCGGGAGATCTGAGCAGTTCTTC. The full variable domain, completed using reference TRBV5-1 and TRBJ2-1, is KAGVTQTPRYLIKTRGQQVTLSCSPISGHRSVSWYQQTPGQGLQFLFEYFSETQRNKGNFPGRFSGRQFSNSRSEMNVSTLELGDSALYLCASSLDPSGRSEQFFGPGTRLTVL.

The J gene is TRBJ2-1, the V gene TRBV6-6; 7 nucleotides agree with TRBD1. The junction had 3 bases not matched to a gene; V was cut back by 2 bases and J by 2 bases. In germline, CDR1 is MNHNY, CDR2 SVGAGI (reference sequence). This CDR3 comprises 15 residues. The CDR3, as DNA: TGTGCCAGCAGTTACAGGGGGCGGGCCTACAATGAGCAGTTCTTC. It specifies CASSYRGRAYNEQFF.

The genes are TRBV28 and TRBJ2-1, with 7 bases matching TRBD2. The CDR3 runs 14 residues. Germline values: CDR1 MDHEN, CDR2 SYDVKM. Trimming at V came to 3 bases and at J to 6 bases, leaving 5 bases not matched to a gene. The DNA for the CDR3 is TGTGCCAGCAGTTTGGCCGGGGGGTTCAATGAGCAGTTCTTC. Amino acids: CASSLAGGFNEQFF.